These T cell receptor beta chains were read from a single sample in a study of CD8 T cells in ankylosing spondylitis. TCRdb reprocessed the 5' RACE reads via MiXCR and lists one record per CDR3 protein. The table records 230,000 or so distinct CDR3 sequences, approximately 20% of them present only once. Sequencing input: blood, either unsorted or a sorted T cell fraction (not recorded which). The receptors derive from a male donor with ankylosing spondylitis or in good health (not recorded which). Each CDR3 is given with its conserved first and last residue. D genes are given only for firm matches. The size field is filled for only some rows; it gives once, few, many or a size class.

size	J	V	D	CDR3	DNA
.	TRBJ2-7	TRBV6-5	.	CASSYGQSLIYEQYF	TGTGCCAGCAGTTACGGACAGTCCCTAATCTACGAGCAGTACTTC
few	TRBJ2-3	TRBV14	TRBD2	CASSQAGTILPDTQYF	TGTGCCAGCAGCCAAGCCGGGACTATCCTGCCAGATACGCAGTATTTT
.	TRBJ2-1	TRBV20-1	TRBD2	CSARDRGRGNEQFF	TGCAGTGCTAGAGATCGCGGGAGAGGGAATGAGCAGTTCTTC
few	TRBJ2-1	TRBV12-3/TRBV12-4	.	CASSSDNYNEQFF	TGTGCCAGCAGCAGCGACAACTACAATGAGCAGTTCTTC
few	TRBJ1-1	TRBV5-5	TRBD1	CASSAWDSSTEAFF	TGTGCCAGCAGCGCTTGGGACAGTAGCACTGAAGCTTTCTTT
many	TRBJ2-1	TRBV9	TRBD2	CASSPDRDSRLAGGNEQFF	TGTGCCAGCAGCCCCGACAGGGATTCGCGACTAGCGGGAGGAAATGAGCAGTTCTTC
.	TRBJ2-7	TRBV3-1	TRBD1	CASSHSGTGFNEQYF	TGTGCCAGCAGCCACTCCGGGACAGGGTTCAACGAGCAGTACTTC
few	TRBJ2-7	TRBV12-3/TRBV12-4	TRBD1	CASRRRDSYEQYF	TGTGCCAGCAGACGCCGGGACAGCTACGAGCAGTACTTC
few	TRBJ2-3	TRBV10-3	.	CAIRRDAADTQYF	TGTGCCATCAGGAGGGACGCCGCAGATACGCAGTATTTT
.	TRBJ1-4	TRBV5-1	.	CASSLTQGVGANEKLFF	TGCGCCAGCAGCTTGACACAGGGAGTGGGGGCTAATGAAAAACTGTTTTTT
few	TRBJ1-5	TRBV15	.	CATRALGDQPQHF	TGTGCCACCAGAGCCCTGGGGGATCAGCCCCAGCATTTT
few	TRBJ2-7	TRBV4-2	.	CASSQVNSHYEQYF	TGTGCCAGCAGCCAAGTCAATAGCCACTACGAGCAGTACTTC
few	TRBJ2-7	TRBV27	.	CASSLTGEVYEQYF	TGTGCCAGCAGCTTAACCGGGGAGGTCTACGAGCAGTACTTC
few	TRBJ1-1	TRBV29-1	.	CSVLGSRGPTLGAFF	TGCAGCGTTCTTGGGTCGCGTGGACCCACCCTTGGAGCTTTCTTT
.	TRBJ1-5	TRBV6-1	.	CASRSRDPRTWGNQPQHF	TGTGCCAGCAGAAGCCGGGACCCTAGGACCTGGGGCAATCAGCCCCAGCATTTT
few	TRBJ2-6	TRBV29-1	.	CSVEGGGGTGANVLTF	TGCAGCGTTGAAGGCGGTGGAGGGACTGGGGCCAACGTCCTGACTTTC
.	TRBJ2-1	TRBV9	.	CASSVGAISSDEQFF	TGTGCCAGCAGCGTAGGTGCGATTAGTTCCGATGAGCAGTTCTTC
.	TRBJ2-2	TRBV12-3/TRBV12-4	.	CASSLNPGLNTGELFF	TGTGCCAGCAGTTTAAACCCGGGGCTTAACACCGGGGAGCTGTTTTTT
.	TRBJ2-5	TRBV4-1	.	CASSQSTIQETQYF	TGCGCCAGCAGCCAATCGACAATTCAAGAGACCCAGTACTTC
many	TRBJ2-3	TRBV6-2/TRBV6-3	.	CASTNAIRDTQYF	TGTGCCAGCACCAATGCGATCAGGGATACGCAGTATTTT
.	TRBJ1-2	TRBV4-1	TRBD1	CASSQPGQLNYGYTF	TGCGCCAGCAGCCAACCGGGACAGCTAAACTATGGCTACACCTTC
few	TRBJ2-2	TRBV4-3	.	CASSQTGTTVAGELFF	TGCGCCAGCAGCCAGACGGGGACGACAGTGGCCGGGGAGCTGTTTTTT
.	TRBJ2-7	TRBV20-1	TRBD2	CSARDLERGLREQYF	TGCAGTGCTAGAGATCTTGAGCGGGGCCTCAGGGAGCAGTACTTC
.	TRBJ1-1	TRBV6-1	.	CASSGQGPGTEAFF	TGTGCCAGCAGTGGTCAGGGGCCGGGGACTGAAGCTTTCTTT
.	TRBJ1-2	TRBV20-1	.	CSAREDRTTNYGYTF	TGCAGTGCTAGGGAAGACAGGACCACTAACTATGGCTACACCTTC
.	TRBJ2-7	TRBV28	.	CASAPWAQSYEQYF	TGTGCCAGCGCCCCCTGGGCACAAAGCTACGAGCAGTACTTC
few	TRBJ2-1	TRBV14	TRBD1	CASNPRDSSEQFF	TGTGCCAGCAACCCGAGGGACAGCTCTGAGCAGTTCTTC
many	TRBJ2-7	TRBV20-1	.	CSAKTDLSYEQYF	TGCAGTGCAAAGACGGATCTCTCCTACGAGCAGTACTTC
few	TRBJ2-1	TRBV7-3	.	CASSWGAYNEQFF	TGTGCCAGCAGCTGGGGAGCATACAATGAGCAGTTCTTC
.	TRBJ2-2	TRBV29-1	TRBD2	CSALPPSGRASTGELFF	TGCAGCGCCTTACCTCCTAGCGGGAGGGCCAGCACCGGGGAGCTGTTTTTT
.	TRBJ2-1	TRBV20-1	.	CSARRDTPGNEQFF	TGCAGTGCAAGGAGGGACACCCCCGGTAATGAGCAGTTCTTC
many	TRBJ2-2	TRBV10-3	.	CAISESIAVDGELFF	TGTGCCATCAGTGAGTCGATCGCCGTGGACGGGGAGCTGTTTTTT
.	TRBJ2-7	TRBV27	.	CASSLSRGLHEQYF	TGTGCCAGCAGTTTATCCAGGGGTTTACACGAGCAGTACTTC
few	TRBJ2-7	TRBV7-2	TRBD1	CASGPNRGYEQYF	TGTGCCAGCGGCCCAAACAGGGGTTACGAGCAGTACTTC